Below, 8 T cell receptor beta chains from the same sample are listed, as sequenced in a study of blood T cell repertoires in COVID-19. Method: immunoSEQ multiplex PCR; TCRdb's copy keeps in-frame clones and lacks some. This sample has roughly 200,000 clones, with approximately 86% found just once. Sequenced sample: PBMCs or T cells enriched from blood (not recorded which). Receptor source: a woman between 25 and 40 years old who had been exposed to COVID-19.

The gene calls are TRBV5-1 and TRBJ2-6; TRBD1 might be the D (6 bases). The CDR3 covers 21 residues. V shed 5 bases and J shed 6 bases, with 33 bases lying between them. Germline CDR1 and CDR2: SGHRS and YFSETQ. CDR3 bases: TGCGCCAGCAGATCCCCGACAACCGGGGACATCCTCATGGAATTGGCCAACGTCCTGACTTTC. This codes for CASRSPTTGDILMELANVLTF. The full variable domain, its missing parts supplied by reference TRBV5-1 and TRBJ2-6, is KAGVTQTPRYLIKTRGQQVTLSCSPISGHRSVSWYQQTPGQGLQFLFEYFSETQRNKGNFPGRFSGRQFSNSRSEMNVSTLELGDSALYLCASRSPTTGDILMELANVLTFGAGSRLTVL.

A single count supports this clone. CDR3 in DNA: TGTGCCAGCGCATTGGGGAGGGCAGGGGTGTCAGATACGCAGTATTTT. This gives the protein CASALGRAGVSDTQYF. The chain links TRBV28 to TRBJ2-3; D is perhaps TRBD2 (7 bases). This CDR3 is built from 16 residues. From germline, CDR1 is MDHEN and CDR2 SYDVKM. Trimming took 8 bases from V and 4 from J, leaving 22 bases between them. The full variable domain, its missing parts supplied by reference TRBV28 and TRBJ2-3, is DVKVTQSSRYLVKRTGEKVFLECVQDMDHENMFWYRQDPGLGLRLIYFSYDVKMKEKGDIPEGYSVSREKKERFSLILESASTNQTSMYLCASALGRAGVSDTQYFGPGTRLTVL.

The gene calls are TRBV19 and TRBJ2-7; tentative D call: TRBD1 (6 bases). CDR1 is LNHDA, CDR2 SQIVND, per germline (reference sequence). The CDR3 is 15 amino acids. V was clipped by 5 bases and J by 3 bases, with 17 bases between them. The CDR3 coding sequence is TGTGCCAGTAGTTCACAGGGAAGGAGTCTCTACGAGCAGTACTTC. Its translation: CASSSQGRSLYEQYF.

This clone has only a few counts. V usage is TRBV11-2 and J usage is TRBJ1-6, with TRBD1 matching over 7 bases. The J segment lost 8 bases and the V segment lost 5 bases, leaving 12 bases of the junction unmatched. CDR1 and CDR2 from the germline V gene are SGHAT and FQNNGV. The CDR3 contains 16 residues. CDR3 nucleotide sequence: TGTGCCAGCAGCCAAAGACAGGGAAAGGGGTATTCACCCCTCCACTTT. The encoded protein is CASSQRQGKGYSPLHF.

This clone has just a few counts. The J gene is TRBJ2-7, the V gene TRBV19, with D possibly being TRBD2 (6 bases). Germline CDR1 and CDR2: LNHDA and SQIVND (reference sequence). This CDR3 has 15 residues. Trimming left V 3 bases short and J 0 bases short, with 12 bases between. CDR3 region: CASSILGGGSYEQYF. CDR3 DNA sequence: TGTGCCAGTAGTATTCTCGGGGGTGGCTCCTACGAGCAGTACTTC.

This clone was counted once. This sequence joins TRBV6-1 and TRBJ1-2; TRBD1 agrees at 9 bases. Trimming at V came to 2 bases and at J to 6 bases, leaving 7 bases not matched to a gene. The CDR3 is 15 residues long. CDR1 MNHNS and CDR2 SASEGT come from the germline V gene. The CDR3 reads CASSEPGTGKHGYTF. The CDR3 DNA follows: TGTGCCAGCAGTGAACCCGGGACAGGGAAACATGGCTACACCTTC.

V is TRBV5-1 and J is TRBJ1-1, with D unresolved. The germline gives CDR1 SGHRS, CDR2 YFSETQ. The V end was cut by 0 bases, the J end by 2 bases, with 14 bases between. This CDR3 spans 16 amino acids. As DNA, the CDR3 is TGCGCCAGCAGCTTGGGACCGACAACACCAAACACTGAAGCTTTCTTT. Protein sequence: CASSLGPTTPNTEAFF.

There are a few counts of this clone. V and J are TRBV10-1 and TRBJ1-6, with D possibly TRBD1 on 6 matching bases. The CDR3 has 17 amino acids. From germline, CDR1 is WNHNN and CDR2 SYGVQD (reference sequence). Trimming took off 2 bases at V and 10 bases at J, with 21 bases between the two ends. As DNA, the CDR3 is TGCGCCAGCAGTGAGCTAATTCTACAGGGTCCATCATCACCCCTCCACTTT. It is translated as CASSELILQGPSSPLHF.